Listed here are 30 T cell receptor beta chains from one sample, sequenced in a study of shared T cell receptors in the human thymus. Sequenced by immunoSEQ multiplex PCR; TCRdb stores in-frame clones only, minus some. The data contain 630,000 or so clones, around 87% of them seen just once; the ten biggest clones take up just under 0.0095%. These same records also appear under a second study, on human thymus T cells.

The sequencing sample was made of thymocytes. The source of these receptors is a boy less than two years old with a congenital heart defect.

The V gene is TRBV5-1, the J gene TRBJ1-2; a weak D match, TRBD1 (5 bases). This CDR3 comprises 16 residues. The germline V gene has CDR1 SGHRS and CDR2 YFSETQ. Trimming left V 0 bases short and J 5 bases short, with 17 bases between. CDR3 in amino acids: CASSLVAGAFNYGYTF. DNA of the CDR3: TGCGCCAGCAGCTTGGTGGCTGGGGCGTTCAATTATGGCTACACCTTC.

A remark on this clone: It is likely a read error, because the conserved phenylalanine at the end of the CDR3 is missing. J is TRBJ1-1 and V is TRBV2; D might be TRBD1 (6 bases). Per germline, CDR1 SNHLY and CDR2 FYNNEI. This CDR3 is built from 15 residues. V lost 2 bases and J lost 0, with 10 bases in between. The CDR3 loop reads CASSERTVMNTEAFL. As DNA, the CDR3 is TGTGCCAGCAGTGAACGGACAGTTATGAACACTGAAGCTTTCCTT.

Only one count was recorded for this clone. The chain uses TRBV10-3 and TRBJ2-7; 10 bases map to TRBD2. V lost 6 bases, J lost 3 bases, and 5 bases stayed unmatched. Looked up from germline, CDR1 is ENHRY and CDR2 is SYGVKD. The CDR3 contains 14 residues. The CDR3 sequence: CAISPSGSSYEQYF. CDR3 DNA: TGTGCCATCAGCCCTAGCGGGAGTAGCTACGAGCAGTACTTC.

The rearrangement links TRBV7-2 to TRBJ1-2; D unclear. Trimming shortened V by 2 bases and J by 8 bases, and 9 bases separated the two germline ends. The CDR3 covers 12 residues. CDR1 is SGHTA and CDR2 is FQGNSA in the germline V gene. As DNA, the CDR3 is TGTGCCAGCAGCTTATACCCTCAGGGCTACACCTTC. This translates into CASSLYPQGYTF. Full variable domain (rest looked up from reference TRBV7-2 and TRBJ1-2): GAGVSQSPSNKVTEKGKDVELRCDPISGHTALYWYRQSLGQGLEFLIYFQGNSAPDKSGLPSDRFSAERTGGSVSTLTIQRTQQEDSAVYLCASSLYPQGYTFGSGTRLTVV.

Here the CDR3 DNA reads TGTGCCAGCAGCTTAGGGGAGACTAGCGGGATCGACACCAGTACGCAGTATTTT. It yields the protein CASSLGETSGIDTSTQYF. This chain connects TRBV13 to TRBJ2-3, with 11 bases fitting TRBD2. This CDR3 contains 18 residues. V shed 0 bases and J 8 bases; nucleotides not matched to a gene: 13. Germline CDR1 is PRHDT and CDR2 is FYEKMQ (reference sequence).

The rearrangement links TRBV19 to TRBJ2-3, with a tentative D call TRBD1 (5 bases). Trimming removed 9 bases at V and 0 bases at J, with 13 bases between. This CDR3 region has 14 residues. Looked up from germline, CDR1 is LNHDA and CDR2 is SQIVND (reference sequence). Written as DNA, the CDR3 is TGTGCCAGCCAGGGTAGGCAGAGCACAGATACGCAGTATTTT. It is translated as CASQGRQSTDTQYF.

The rearrangement links TRBV4-1 to TRBJ2-1, with 14 bases that match TRBD2. J lost 7 bases, V lost 3 bases, and 5 bases had no gene match. Germline V gives CDR1 MGHRA, CDR2 YSYEKL. This CDR3 is 16 amino acids long. This CDR3 reads CASSHGLAGGWNEQFF. The CDR3 DNA follows: TGCGCCAGCAGCCACGGACTAGCGGGGGGTTGGAATGAGCAGTTCTTC.

V gene TRBV4-3 combines with J gene TRBJ2-3; perhaps TRBD2 as D (7 bases). Trimming pared 1 base from V and 5 bases from J, leaving 19 bases between. The germline CDR1 and CDR2 sequences are LGHNA and YSLEER. This CDR3 has 17 residues. The CDR3 protein is CASSQGPHGGAKDTQYF. CDR3 DNA: TGCGCCAGCAGCCAAGGCCCCCATGGGGGGGCAAAAGATACGCAGTATTTT.

The V and J genes are TRBV4-3 and TRBJ2-7; TRBD1 matches 7 bases. Trimming cost V 0 bases and J 3 bases; bases outside gene matches: 11. CDR3 length: 17 residues. Germline lookup yields CDR1 LGHNA and CDR2 YSLEER. CDR3 in DNA: TGCGCCAGCAGCCAAGACTCCGCGGACAGGCGATACTACGAGCAGTACTTC. This encodes CASSQDSADRRYYEQYF.

V and J are TRBV27 and TRBJ2-7, with 9 bases identical to TRBD1. The junction had 12 bases not matched to a gene; V was cut back by 8 bases and J by 1 base. CDR1 is MNHEY, CDR2 SMNVEV, per germline (reference sequence). The CDR3 loop spans 16 amino acids. CDR3 sequence (DNA): TGTGCCAGCGGAACCTTCCCGGGACAGGGTTCCTACGAGCAGTACTTC. Translated, it gives CASGTFPGQGSYEQYF.

V and J are TRBV10-3 and TRBJ2-2, with D maybe TRBD2 (5 bases). The CDR3 sequence is 17 residues long. The germline V gene has CDR1 ENHRY and CDR2 SYGVKD. V dropped 1 base and J dropped 4 bases, with 16 bases sitting between them. The CDR3 DNA reads TGTGCCATCAGTGAGTATGGTCGAGCGGACCCCACCGGGGAGCTGTTTTTT. As protein: CAISEYGRADPTGELFF.

For the CDR3, the DNA is TGTGCCAGCAGTACCTCCGGGACAGGGTCCGAGCAGTACTTC. It encodes CASSTSGTGSEQYF. The rearrangement uses TRBV27 and TRBJ2-7; 9 bases are a match to TRBD1. The CDR3 length is 14 residues. Trimming at V came to 5 bases and at J to 6 bases, leaving 8 bases not matched to a gene. CDR1 is MNHEY, CDR2 SMNVEV, per germline (reference sequence).

The table lists this clone with a few counts. The chain uses TRBV29-1 and TRBJ1-5; TRBD1 matches 8 bases. V lost 4 bases to trimming and J lost 4 bases; unmatched junction nucleotides: 3. Germline V gives CDR1 SQVTM, CDR2 ANQGSEA. CDR3 length: 13 amino acids. The CDR3, as DNA: TGCAGCGTTGGCGGACAGGGTAATCAGCCCCAGCATTTT. Amino acid sequence: CSVGGQGNQPQHF.

The chain couples TRBV5-1 to TRBJ2-3; weak D call: TRBD2 (6 bases). Trimming shortened V by 3 bases and J by 1 base, and 12 bases separated the two germline ends. The CDR3 runs 15 residues. From germline, CDR1 is SGHRS and CDR2 YFSETQ. CDR3 sequence (DNA): TGCGCCAGCAGCTCAGGAGGGCAGGGCACAGATACGCAGTATTTT. It yields the protein CASSSGGQGTDTQYF.

V gene TRBV14 combines with J gene TRBJ1-2, with 7 bases fitting TRBD1. Germline values: CDR1 SGHDN, CDR2 FVKESK. CDR3 length: 18 residues. Losses at the gene ends were 3 bases for V and 7 bases for J; bases not matched to a gene: 20. DNA of the CDR3: TGTGCCAGCAGCCATCACCCAGGGGACAGACGGGTTTTTCGTGGCTACACCTTC. As protein: CASSHHPGDRRVFRGYTF. Complete variable domain (other parts from reference TRBV14 and TRBJ1-2): EAGVTQFPSHSVIEKGQTVTLRCDPISGHDNLYWYRRVMGKEIKFLLHFVKESKQDESGMPNNRFLAERTGGTYSTLKVQPAELEDSGVYFCASSHHPGDRRVFRGYTFGSGTRLTVV.

This clone appeared a single time. V gene TRBV9 combines with J gene TRBJ2-5, with 10 bases matching TRBD2. The CDR3 runs 15 residues. Germline CDR1 is SGDLS and CDR2 is YYNGEE. With 3 bases clipped from V and 5 bases from J, the junction kept 7 bases outside the gene matches. CDR3 sequence: CASSDRAGGRETQYF. The CDR3 nucleotides read TGTGCCAGCAGCGATAGAGCGGGGGGGCGTGAGACCCAGTACTTC.

J is TRBJ2-3 and V is TRBV7-2, with 8 bases matching TRBD2. The CDR3 spans 15 residues. CDR1 is SGHTA, CDR2 FQGNSA, per germline. V was clipped by 5 bases and J by 3 bases; unmatched bases: 7. CDR3 coding DNA: TGTGCCAGCAGCCCACTAGCGGAGCGAACAGATACGCAGTATTTT. The encoded protein is CASSPLAERTDTQYF.

This chain connects TRBV5-1 to TRBJ2-5; maybe TRBD1 (5 bases). V dropped 4 bases and J dropped 1 base, with 17 bases sitting between them. Germline values: CDR1 SGHRS, CDR2 YFSETQ. The CDR3 spans 16 residues. CDR3 sequence: CASSQGPIGIQETQYF. For the CDR3, the DNA is TGCGCCAGCAGCCAGGGCCCCATAGGTATCCAAGAGACCCAGTACTTC.

The chain links TRBV6-1 to TRBJ1-5; D is ambiguous. The V and J ends lost 6 bases and 4 bases respectively, with 13 bases between them. The CDR3 runs to 14 residues. In germline, CDR1 is MNHNS, CDR2 SASEGT. In nucleotides, the CDR3 is TGTGCCAGCAGGGCCCCGGGTCTAAATCAGCCCCAGCATTTT. It specifies CASRAPGLNQPQHF.

The chain has TRBV5-6 and TRBJ2-3; 9 nucleotides agree with TRBD2. CDR1 and CDR2 (germline): SGHDT, YYEEEE. J gave up 0 bases and V 1 base, and 12 bases lay outside the gene matches. The CDR3 totals 19 residues. CDR3: CASSLSALAGPTSTDTQYF. Written as DNA, the CDR3 is TGTGCCAGCAGCTTGTCTGCTCTAGCGGGGCCCACTAGCACAGATACGCAGTATTTT.

The rearrangement joins TRBV4-3 to TRBJ1-1; D unresolved. Looked up from germline, CDR1 is LGHNA and CDR2 is YSLEER. V lost 0 bases and J 2 bases, leaving 10 bases between the germline ends. There are 15 residues in the CDR3. DNA for the CDR3: TGCGCCAGCAGCCAAGACGGGTCCAGAAACACTGAAGCTTTCTTT. It translates to CASSQDGSRNTEAFF.

This clone occurred a few times. The chain has TRBV7-2 and TRBJ1-6; 7 bases align to TRBD1. The CDR3 runs to 15 residues. Germline V CDR1 and CDR2: SGHTA, FQGNSA. With V trimmed by 5 bases and J by 5 bases, 6 bases remained unmatched. The CDR3 is CASSPMDRHNSPLHF. The CDR3 bases are TGTGCCAGCAGCCCAATGGACAGGCATAATTCACCCCTCCACTTT.

The chain is built from TRBV29-1 and TRBJ2-5; 9 bases align to TRBD1. Germline loops: CDR1 SQVTM, CDR2 ANQGSEA. This CDR3 contains 16 residues. J was trimmed by 5 bases and V by 0 bases; bases with no gene match: 10. For the CDR3, the DNA is TGCAGCGTTGAAGATCATTATTACAGGGGGCCGGAGACCCAGTACTTC. This gives the protein CSVEDHYYRGPETQYF.

This chain uses TRBV29-1 with TRBJ2-7; D unclear. Germline V gene sequence: CDR1 SQVTM, CDR2 ANQGSEA. Trimming shortened V by 3 bases and J by 5 bases, and 11 bases separated the two germline ends. The CDR3 is made up of 12 amino acids. The DNA of the CDR3 is TGCAGCGTTGAGGAAGGAGAGAACGAGCAGTACTTC. It codes for CSVEEGENEQYF.

This sequence joins TRBV10-3 and TRBJ2-2; D call uncertain. Germline V CDR1 and CDR2: ENHRY, SYGVKD. Trimming removed 3 bases from V and 0 bases from J, with 8 bases in between. This CDR3 spans 15 amino acids. The chain's CDR3 is CAISEREPNTGELFF. The CDR3 DNA reads TGTGCCATCAGTGAAAGAGAGCCGAACACCGGGGAGCTGTTTTTT.

This chain links TRBV15 with TRBJ1-4, with 11 bases matching TRBD1. Trimming cost V 4 bases and J 10 bases; bases outside gene matches: 2. Germline values: CDR1 LNHNV, CDR2 YYDKDF (reference sequence). The CDR3 runs to 13 residues. CDR3 DNA sequence: TGTGCCACCAGCAAGGACAGGGGGCGAAAACTGTTTTTT. Amino acid sequence: CATSKDRGRKLFF.

This chain connects TRBV4-1 to TRBJ1-1, with TRBD1 matching over 7 bases. J gave up 4 bases and V 5 bases, and 7 bases lay outside the gene matches. CDR3 length equals 14 residues. CDR1 MGHRA and CDR2 YSYEKL come from the germline V gene. The CDR3 reads CASSSQTGPTEAFF. The CDR3, as DNA: TGCGCCAGCAGCTCCCAGACAGGGCCCACTGAAGCTTTCTTT.

This chain joins TRBV10-2 and TRBJ1-2; 12 bases align to TRBD1. The CDR3 covers 14 residues. Trimming cost V 6 bases and J 9 bases; bases outside gene matches: 8. Looked up from germline, CDR1 is WSHSY and CDR2 is SAAADI. The CDR3 sequence is CASRPGQGARRYTF. In nucleotides, the CDR3 is TGCGCCAGCAGGCCGGGACAGGGGGCAAGGCGCTACACCTTC.

This clone was observed a few times. The chain couples TRBV7-2 to TRBJ2-3, with D uncertain. CDR3 length equals 12 residues. Germline V gene sequence: CDR1 SGHTA, CDR2 FQGNSA. V was trimmed by 6 bases and J by 5 bases, leaving 9 bases between them. CDR3 region: CASRPHGDTQYF. CDR3 in DNA: TGTGCCAGCAGGCCACATGGAGATACGCAGTATTTT.

The chain recombines TRBV5-1 with TRBJ2-7; 9 bases match TRBD2. V shed 0 bases and J 3 bases; nucleotides not matched to a gene: 4. Germline V gives CDR1 SGHRS, CDR2 YFSETQ. The CDR3 has 15 residues. Here the CDR3 reads CASSLGGTSIYEQYF. The CDR3 DNA reads TGCGCCAGCAGCTTGGGGGGGACTAGCATCTACGAGCAGTACTTC.